This T cell receptor (beta chain) was observed in a study of identical twins. Study results and caveats: The conclusions drew on cross-sectional statistical analysis instead of tracking the same donors.

This CDR3 spans 16 amino acids. CDR1 is MDHEN and CDR2 is SYDVKM in the germline V gene. Germline trimming cut 2 bases from V and 6 bases from J; bases unmatched to any gene: 8. This clonotype came up a few times. Its antigen is not known. TCRdb fed the 5' RACE reads into MiXCR, producing one record per CDR3 protein. The table has hundreds of thousands of distinct CDR3 sequences, less than 10% seen once. These sequences were also reported in another study, on yellow fever vaccine responses in identical twins.

The sequenced sample was PBMCs. The genes are TRBV28 and TRBJ2-3, with 10 bases identical to TRBD2. This TCR came from a woman between 18 and 30 years old in good health. Here the CDR3 reads CASSLTSGAAGDTQYF. The CDR3 DNA reads as TGTGCCAGCAGTTTAACTAGCGGGGCCGCCGGGGATACGCAGTATTTT.